These 30 T cell receptor beta chains were sequenced from one sample in a study of cytomegalovirus exposure and HLA in healthy donors. The PCR contained 60 Vbeta and 13 Jbeta primers. This table comes from immunoSEQ multiplex PCR, and its TCRdb copy is limited to in-frame clones, with some not included. The sample carries tens of thousands of clones, more than 80% recorded once. Specimen: PBMCs. All receptors derive from a woman aged 40 to 55 in good health and CMV-seropositive.

Only one count was recorded for this clone. The J gene is TRBJ2-1, the V gene TRBV10-3; D is undetermined. V lost 6 bases, J lost 0 bases, and 9 bases lay in between. The CDR3 totals 14 residues. Looked up from germline, CDR1 is ENHRY and CDR2 is SYGVKD. The CDR3: CAIRDSGSYNEQFF. Here the CDR3 DNA reads TGTGCCATCAGGGATTCGGGCTCCTACAATGAGCAGTTCTTC.

This rearrangement joins TRBV30 to TRBJ2-2; TRBD1 agrees at 10 bases. V trimming: 7 bases; J trimming: 6 bases; junction bases outside the gene matches: 5. Per germline, CDR1 GTSNPN and CDR2 SVGIG (reference sequence). CDR3 length equals 13 residues. In DNA, the CDR3 is TGTGCCTTGGACAGGGGGGCACCCGGGGAGCTGTTTTTT. Its translation: CALDRGAPGELFF.

The chain joins TRBV19 to TRBJ1-5, with 9 bases fitting TRBD1. V gave up 4 bases and J gave up 7 bases; unmatched junction bases: 5. Germline assignment: CDR1 LNHDA and CDR2 SQIVND (reference sequence). This CDR3 spans 14 amino acids. CDR3 in amino acids: CASSRTGAYQPQHF. CDR3 nucleotides: TGTGCCAGTAGTAGGACAGGGGCCTACCAGCCCCAGCATTTT.

This sequence joins TRBV7-2 and TRBJ2-1; D is unresolved. CDR3 length equals 12 residues. Trimming shortened V by 8 bases and J by 6 bases, and 11 bases separated the two germline ends. The germline CDR1 and CDR2 sequences are SGHTA and FQGNSA. CDR3 region: CASSSLINEQFF. DNA of the CDR3: TGTGCCAGCTCCTCCTTAATCAATGAGCAGTTCTTC.

This chain connects TRBV7-9 to TRBJ2-3; 12 bases map to TRBD2. From germline, CDR1 is SEHNR and CDR2 FQNEAQ (reference sequence). V was pared by 1 base and J by 0 bases, with 2 bases of the junction left unmatched. The CDR3 runs 17 residues. This CDR3 is CASSLGTSGESTDTQYF. For the CDR3, the DNA is TGTGCCAGCAGCTTAGGGACTAGCGGGGAGAGCACAGATACGCAGTATTTT.

The chain couples TRBV19 to TRBJ1-5; TRBD1 aligns across 7 bases. J lost 0 bases, V lost 8 bases, and 7 bases had no gene match. This CDR3 comprises 15 residues. In germline, CDR1 is LNHDA, CDR2 SQIVND (reference sequence). CDR3: CASGGQSYSNQPQHF. CDR3 nucleotide sequence: TGTGCCAGTGGGGGACAGAGCTATAGCAATCAGCCCCAGCATTTT.

This chain connects TRBV29-1 to TRBJ1-2; D perhaps matches TRBD1 (6 bases). The CDR3 has 15 residues. Deletions cut 0 bases from V and 6 bases from J, with 17 bases between. Germline V gene sequence: CDR1 SQVTM, CDR2 ANQGSEA. The CDR3 nucleotides read TGCAGCGTTGAAGAAGGGTGGCCAGGGGAAAATGGCTACACCTTC. Translating it yields CSVEEGWPGENGYTF. Full variable domain (remainder filled in from reference TRBV29-1 and TRBJ1-2): SAVISQKPSRDICQRGTSLTIQCQVDSQVTMMFWYRQQPGQSLTLIATANQGSEATYESGFVIDKFPISRPNLTFSTLTVSNMSPEDSSIYLCSVEEGWPGENGYTFGSGTRLTVV.

The CDR3, as DNA: TGTGCCAGCAGCCGCCCGGGGGGGTTCCTCGAGCAGTACTTC. Translation gives CASSRPGGFLEQYF. The rearrangement uses TRBV27 and TRBJ2-7; 8 bases line up with TRBD2. This CDR3 has 14 amino acids. V trimming: 6 bases; J trimming: 6 bases; junction bases outside the gene matches: 10. Germline V lookup: CDR1 MNHEY, CDR2 SMNVEV (reference sequence).

The V call is TRBV30, the J call TRBJ2-7; 10 bases are shared with TRBD1. The CDR3 is made up of 14 amino acids. Germline V CDR1 and CDR2: GTSNPN, SVGIG (reference sequence). Trimming removed 5 bases from V and 1 base from J; junction bases left unmatched: 5. The CDR3 here is CAWARDRGSYEQYF. The CDR3, as DNA: TGTGCCTGGGCCCGGGACAGGGGATCCTACGAGCAGTACTTC.

V is TRBV30 and J is TRBJ1-2; 10 nucleotides match TRBD1. Germline lookup yields CDR1 GTSNPN and CDR2 SVGIG (reference sequence). The CDR3 has 13 amino acids. Trimming removed 6 bases from V and 5 bases from J; junction bases left unmatched: 6. CDR3 residues: CACQDRGRYGYTF. In DNA, the CDR3 is TGTGCCTGCCAGGACAGGGGGAGGTATGGCTACACCTTC.

The rearrangement uses TRBV6-1 and TRBJ1-2; D not resolved. CDR1 is MNHNS and CDR2 is SASEGT in the germline V gene. The V gene lost 1 base and the J gene lost 4 bases, with 4 bases spanning the gap. The CDR3 contains 12 residues. CDR3 in amino acids: CASSEGPYGYTF. The DNA for the CDR3 is TGTGCCAGCAGTGAAGGGCCCTATGGCTACACCTTC.

The chain carries TRBV19 and TRBJ2-5; TRBD2 aligns across 14 bases. The CDR3 consists of 15 residues. Germline V gives CDR1 LNHDA, CDR2 SQIVND (reference sequence). J gave up 2 bases and V 6 bases, and 2 bases lay outside the gene matches. CDR3 nucleotide sequence: TGTGCCAGTAGATGGACTAGCGGGGGGCAAGAGACCCAGTACTTC. This encodes CASRWTSGGQETQYF. Looking up the rest from reference TRBV19 and TRBJ2-5 gives the full variable domain: DGGITQSPKYLFRKEGQNVTLSCEQNLNHDAMYWYRQDPGQGLRLIYYSQIVNDFQKGDIAEGYSVSREKKESFPLTVTSAQKNPTAFYLCASRWTSGGQETQYFGPGTRLLVL.

The J gene is TRBJ1-2, the V gene TRBV2; D is undetermined. This CDR3 is built from 11 residues. Germline V lookup: CDR1 SNHLY, CDR2 FYNNEI. Between the trimmed V and J ends, which lost 6 bases and 8 bases, there was a span of 10 bases. CDR3 amino acids: CASSGEPGYTF. The DNA of the CDR3 is TGTGCCAGCAGCGGGGAGCCGGGCTACACCTTC.

This clone was observed a few times. The chain joins TRBV25-1 to TRBJ2-7; unclear D gene. Germline CDR1 MGHDK, CDR2 SYGVNS. Trimming cost V 8 bases and J 1 base, with 12 bases left between them. The CDR3 is made up of 13 amino acids. The CDR3 DNA sequence: TGTGCCAGCTGGAGCCACCTATCCTACGAGCAGTACTTC. Encoded protein: CASWSHLSYEQYF.

The chain has TRBV5-8 and TRBJ1-4, with no clear D. CDR3 length: 15 residues. V was clipped by 6 bases and J by 4 bases, with 16 bases between them. CDR1 and CDR2 from the germline V gene are SGHTS and YDEGEE. The chain's CDR3 is CASMAGSGGNEKLFF. CDR3 sequence (DNA): TGTGCCAGCATGGCCGGGAGTGGCGGTAATGAAAAACTGTTTTTT.

V usage is TRBV6-4 and J usage is TRBJ2-1, with 11 bases lining up with TRBD2. CDR3 length: 15 amino acids. Germline V gene sequence: CDR1 MRHNA, CDR2 SNTAGT. With V trimmed by 3 bases and J by 6 bases, 4 bases remained unmatched. The CDR3 DNA reads TGTGCCAGCAGTGAGACTAGCGGGGCCGTCAATGAGCAGTTCTTC. Protein: CASSETSGAVNEQFF.

The rearrangement links TRBV6-6 to TRBJ2-7, with D possibly matching TRBD2 (6 bases). V was pared by 1 base and J by 12 bases, with 16 bases between. Germline values: CDR1 MNHNY, CDR2 SVGAGI (reference sequence). This CDR3 contains 13 residues. CDR3 sequence: CASSYLQAGPGYF. Here the CDR3 DNA reads TGTGCCAGCAGTTACTTACAGGCGGGGCCGGGGTACTTC.

The chain is built from TRBV28 and TRBJ1-2; TRBD1 agrees at 8 bases. From germline, CDR1 is MDHEN and CDR2 SYDVKM. Unmatched junction bases numbered 1, after V lost 1 base and J lost 6 bases. The CDR3 extends over 13 amino acids. CDR3 in amino acids: CASSLSGGNGYTF. CDR3 bases: TGTGCCAGCAGTTTATCAGGGGGCAATGGCTACACCTTC.

This clone has just one count. The J gene is TRBJ1-2, the V gene TRBV2, with D perhaps matching TRBD1 (5 bases). The CDR3 extends over 15 amino acids. Germline lookup yields CDR1 SNHLY and CDR2 FYNNEI. Trimming removed 8 bases at V and 5 bases at J, with 21 bases between. The CDR3 loop is CASGAEGRLLYGYTF. The CDR3 coding sequence is TGTGCCAGCGGGGCGGAGGGTAGATTGCTATATGGCTACACCTTC.

The rearrangement links TRBV13 to TRBJ2-7, with D tentatively TRBD1 (5 bases). V lost 3 bases and J 3 bases, leaving 12 bases between the germline ends. Germline CDR1 and CDR2: PRHDT and FYEKMQ (reference sequence). CDR3 length: 14 amino acids. CDR3 sequence (DNA): TGTGCCAGCAGCTTTTATCAGGGCCGCTACGAGCAGTACTTC. Its translation: CASSFYQGRYEQYF.

V gene TRBV6-1 combines with J gene TRBJ2-1; 8 bases agree with TRBD2. The junction had 13 bases not matched to a gene; V was cut back by 10 bases and J by 5 bases. The CDR3 contains 15 residues. Per germline, CDR1 MNHNS and CDR2 SASEGT. CDR3 sequence reads: CATSGGAGANNEQFF. DNA for the CDR3: TGTGCCACCTCCGGGGGGGCGGGGGCCAACAATGAGCAGTTCTTC.

The gene calls are TRBV7-2 and TRBJ2-2, with 8 nucleotides matching TRBD2. The CDR3 consists of 16 residues. With V trimmed by 1 base and J by 4 bases, 5 bases remained unmatched. In germline, CDR1 is SGHTA, CDR2 FQGNSA. The CDR3, as DNA: TGTGCCAGCAGCTTAGTTAGCGGGGCACCCACCGGGGAGCTGTTTTTT. Translated: CASSLVSGAPTGELFF.

The V and J genes are TRBV7-9 and TRBJ2-1, with 13 bases fitting TRBD2. Germline values: CDR1 SEHNR, CDR2 FQNEAQ (reference sequence). The CDR3 has 14 amino acids. The V segment lost 5 bases and the J segment 9 bases; nucleotides outside the gene matches: 4. CDR3 sequence: CASSPGLAGVEQFF. The CDR3 DNA reads TGTGCCAGCAGCCCTGGACTAGCGGGGGTTGAGCAGTTCTTC.

Regarding this clone: The junction departs from the called germline gene at one end, perhaps through a read error. The rearrangement uses TRBV9 and TRBJ1-3; possible D gene TRBD1, 6 bases. Germline loops: CDR1 SGDLS, CDR2 YYNGEE. The length of the CDR3 is 14 residues. CDR3 residues: CASSEGEAGYTIYF. The CDR3, as DNA: TGTGCCAGCAGCGAGGGGGAAGCTGGATACACCATATATTTT.

This clone was detected once. The chain combines TRBV5-1 with TRBJ1-5, with no clear D. Trimming cost V 1 base and J 0 bases, with 8 bases left between them. Germline-derived CDR1 and CDR2 are SGHRS and YFSETQ. The CDR3 is made up of 15 amino acids. CDR3: CASSLFGNSNQPQHF. DNA of the CDR3: TGCGCCAGCAGCTTGTTCGGGAATAGCAATCAGCCCCAGCATTTT.

This chain connects TRBV14 to TRBJ2-1; D perhaps matches TRBD2 (5 bases). The CDR3 length is 16 residues. Germline V gene sequence: CDR1 SGHDN, CDR2 FVKESK. V gave up 1 base and J gave up 2 bases, with 12 bases separating them. The CDR3 spells CASSQGSGVPYNEQFF. The CDR3 region has the DNA TGTGCCAGCAGCCAAGGGAGCGGCGTCCCCTACAATGAGCAGTTCTTC.

This chain uses TRBV6-6 with TRBJ2-3; the match to TRBD1 covers 7 bases. The CDR3 is 16 amino acids. Germline CDR1 is MNHNY and CDR2 is SVGAGI (reference sequence). The ends lost 2 bases at V and 2 bases at J; junction bases unmatched: 7. The CDR3 bases are TGTGCCAGCAGTTACGGTAGGGGGCAGGCCACAGATACGCAGTATTTT. Its protein product is CASSYGRGQATDTQYF.

CDR3 sequence reads: CASSLSGRGARETQYF. For the CDR3, the DNA is TGTGCCAGCAGCTTATCGGGGCGGGGGGCTAGGGAGACCCAGTACTTC. The V and J genes are TRBV7-2 and TRBJ2-5; 8 bases map to TRBD2. The germline V gene encodes CDR1 SGHTA and CDR2 FQGNSA. With V trimmed by 2 bases and J by 5 bases, 10 bases remained unmatched. There are 16 residues in the CDR3.

V is TRBV7-2 and J is TRBJ2-5, with 7 nucleotides matching TRBD2. Germline CDR1 reads SGHTA; CDR2 reads FQGNSA. V lost 3 bases to trimming and J lost 1 base; unmatched junction nucleotides: 2. The CDR3 is 14 amino acids. This CDR3 is CASSFGGSQETQYF. For the CDR3, the DNA is TGTGCCAGCAGCTTCGGCGGGAGCCAAGAGACCCAGTACTTC. The full variable domain, rest sourced from reference TRBV7-2 and TRBJ2-5, is GAGVSQSPSNKVTEKGKDVELRCDPISGHTALYWYRQSLGQGLEFLIYFQGNSAPDKSGLPSDRFSAERTGGSVSTLTIQRTQQEDSAVYLCASSFGGSQETQYFGPGTRLLVL.

This clone was found a few times. The gene calls are TRBV2 and TRBJ1-1, with a weak D call TRBD1 (5 bases). Deletions cut 6 bases from V and 1 base from J, with 9 bases between. CDR1 is SNHLY, CDR2 FYNNEI, per germline. This CDR3 spans 13 amino acids. The CDR3 nucleotides are TGTGCCAGCAGGAGGCAGGGGAACACTGAAGCTTTCTTT. Translated, it gives CASRRQGNTEAFF.